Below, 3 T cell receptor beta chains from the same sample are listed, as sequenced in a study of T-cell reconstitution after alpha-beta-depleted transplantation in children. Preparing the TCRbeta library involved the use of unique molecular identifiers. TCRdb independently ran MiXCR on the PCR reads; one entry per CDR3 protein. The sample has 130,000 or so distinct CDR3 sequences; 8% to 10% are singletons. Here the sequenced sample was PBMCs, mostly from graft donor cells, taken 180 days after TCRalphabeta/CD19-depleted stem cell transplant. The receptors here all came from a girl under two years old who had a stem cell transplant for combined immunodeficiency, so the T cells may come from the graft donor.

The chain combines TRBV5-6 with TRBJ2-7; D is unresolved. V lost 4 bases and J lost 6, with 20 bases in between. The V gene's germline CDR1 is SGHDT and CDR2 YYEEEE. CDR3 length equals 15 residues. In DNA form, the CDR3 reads TGTGCCAGCAGCGGTCCACCTTTAATAGGTCTCGAGCAGTACTTC. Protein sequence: CASSGPPLIGLEQYF.

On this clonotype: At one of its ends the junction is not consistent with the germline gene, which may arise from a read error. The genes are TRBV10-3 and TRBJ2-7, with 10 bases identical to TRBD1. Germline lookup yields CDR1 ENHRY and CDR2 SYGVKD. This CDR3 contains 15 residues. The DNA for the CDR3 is TGTGCCATCGGTGACCCGGGACAGGGGAGGTACGAGCAGTACTTC. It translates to CAIGDPGQGRYEQYF.

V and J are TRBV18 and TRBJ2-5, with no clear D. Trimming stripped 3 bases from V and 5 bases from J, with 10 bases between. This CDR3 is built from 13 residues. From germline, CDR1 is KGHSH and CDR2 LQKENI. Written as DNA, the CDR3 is TGTGCCAGCTCACCTTCCGGTAGGGAGACCCAGTACTTC. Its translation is CASSPSGRETQYF.